This passage covers 6 T cell receptor beta chains from one sample sequenced in a study of blood T cell repertoires in COVID-19. Assay: immunoSEQ multiplex PCR; the TCRdb copy retains only in-frame clones and omits some. The sample lists roughly 260,000 clones; about 90% were seen once. The sample was PBMCs or T cells enriched from blood (not recorded which). All receptors derive from a woman aged 30 to 39 with acute COVID-19.

The V and J genes are TRBV9 and TRBJ2-3, with unresolved D. The CDR3 sequence is 12 residues long. Germline V gives CDR1 SGDLS, CDR2 YYNGEE. The V end was cut by 4 bases, the J end by 7 bases, with 10 bases between. The CDR3 coding sequence is TGTGCCAGCAGCCCCCCCGCGAATACGCAGTATTTT. As protein: CASSPPANTQYF.

The chain carries TRBV27 and TRBJ1-4; 8 bases are shared with TRBD1. V gave up 6 bases and J gave up 7 bases; unmatched junction bases: 10. CDR3 length equals 15 residues. Germline V lookup: CDR1 MNHEY, CDR2 SMNVEV (reference sequence). The CDR3 DNA reads TGTGCCAGCAGCCCTCTCGGACAGGGAGTTGAAAAACTGTTTTTT. It specifies CASSPLGQGVEKLFF.

J is TRBJ1-2 and V is TRBV15; D not resolved. This CDR3 spans 15 amino acids. Germline V gene data show CDR1 as LNHNV and CDR2 as YYDKDF (reference sequence). V gave up 0 bases and J gave up 4 bases, with 12 bases separating them. The CDR3 loop reads CATSRDNEGGYGYTF. The DNA of the CDR3 is TGTGCCACCAGCAGAGATAATGAGGGCGGCTATGGCTACACCTTC.

This chain joins TRBV15 and TRBJ2-3; a weak D match, TRBD1 (6 bases). V shed 2 bases and J shed 1 base, with 7 bases lying between them. The germline gives CDR1 LNHNV, CDR2 YYDKDF (reference sequence). CDR3 length equals 14 residues. This CDR3 is CATSRRTGTDTQYF. The CDR3 nucleotides are TGTGCCACCAGCAGAAGGACAGGCACAGATACGCAGTATTTT.

The chain uses TRBV2 and TRBJ1-1, with 9 bases fitting TRBD1. CDR1 is SNHLY, CDR2 FYNNEI, per germline. The CDR3 contains 14 residues. Unmatched junction bases numbered 2, after V lost 6 bases and J lost 0 bases. CDR3 nucleotides: TGTGCCAGCAGAGACAGGGGGATGAACACTGAAGCTTTCTTT. Its translation: CASRDRGMNTEAFF. Looking up the rest from reference TRBV2 and TRBJ1-1 gives the full variable domain: EPEVTQTPSHQVTQMGQEVILRCVPISNHLYFYWYRQILGQKVEFLVSFYNNEISEKSEIFDDQFSVERPDGSNFTLKIRSTKLEDSAMYFCASRDRGMNTEAFFGQGTRLTVV.

The chain has TRBV5-1 and TRBJ2-1; 16 nucleotides match TRBD2. The V gene's germline CDR1 is SGHRS and CDR2 YFSETQ. This CDR3 is 19 amino acids long. V shed 1 base and J 9 bases; nucleotides not matched to a gene: 13. CDR3: CASSLFPGLAGGWGGEQFF. CDR3 sequence (DNA): TGCGCCAGCAGCTTGTTCCCGGGACTAGCGGGAGGGTGGGGTGGTGAGCAGTTCTTC.